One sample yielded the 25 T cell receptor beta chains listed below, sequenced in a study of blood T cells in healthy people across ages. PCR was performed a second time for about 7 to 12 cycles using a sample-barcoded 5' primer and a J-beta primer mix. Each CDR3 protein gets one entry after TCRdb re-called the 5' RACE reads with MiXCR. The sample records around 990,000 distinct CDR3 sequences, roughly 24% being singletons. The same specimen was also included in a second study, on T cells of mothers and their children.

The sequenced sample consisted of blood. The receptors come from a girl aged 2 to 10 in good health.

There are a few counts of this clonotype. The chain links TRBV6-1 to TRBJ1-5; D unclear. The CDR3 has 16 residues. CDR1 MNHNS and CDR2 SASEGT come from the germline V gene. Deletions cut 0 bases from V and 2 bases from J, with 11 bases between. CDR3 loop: CASSEARSPGNQPQHF. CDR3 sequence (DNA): TGTGCCAGCAGTGAAGCTAGGTCCCCCGGCAATCAGCCCCAGCATTTT.

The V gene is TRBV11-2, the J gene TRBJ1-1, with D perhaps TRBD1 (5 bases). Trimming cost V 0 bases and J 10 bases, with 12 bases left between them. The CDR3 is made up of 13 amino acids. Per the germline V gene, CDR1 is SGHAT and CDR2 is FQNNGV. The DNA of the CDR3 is TGTGCCAGCAGCTTAGATCGGGGGGATATAGCTTTCTTT. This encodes CASSLDRGDIAFF.

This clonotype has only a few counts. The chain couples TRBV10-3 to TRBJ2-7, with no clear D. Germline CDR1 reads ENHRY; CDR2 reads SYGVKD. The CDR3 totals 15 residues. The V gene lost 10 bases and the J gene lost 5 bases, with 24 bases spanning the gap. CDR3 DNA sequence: TGTGCCAGTACGAACGGACCCGATCTTTCTAACGAGCAGTACTTC. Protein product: CASTNGPDLSNEQYF.

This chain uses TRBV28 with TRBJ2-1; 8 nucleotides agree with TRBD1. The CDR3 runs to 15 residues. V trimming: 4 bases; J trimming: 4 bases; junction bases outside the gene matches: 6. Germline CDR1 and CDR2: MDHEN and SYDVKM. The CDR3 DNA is TGTGCCAGCAGTTATCCGGGACAGGTATACAATGAGCAGTTCTTC. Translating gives CASSYPGQVYNEQFF.

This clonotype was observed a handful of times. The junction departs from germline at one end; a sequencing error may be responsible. Here the CDR3 DNA reads TGTGCCACCAGTGAGTCGGGCGCTCCCGTCACTGAAGCTTTCTTT. Encoded protein: CATSESGAPVTEAFF. This chain joins TRBV10-3 and TRBJ1-1, with no clear D. The CDR3 loop spans 15 amino acids. The germline CDR1 and CDR2 sequences are ENHRY and SYGVKD.

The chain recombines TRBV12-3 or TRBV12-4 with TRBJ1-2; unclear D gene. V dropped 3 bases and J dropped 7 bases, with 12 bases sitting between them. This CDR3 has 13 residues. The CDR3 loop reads CASSFAAGFGYTF. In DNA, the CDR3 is TGTGCCAGCAGTTTCGCGGCGGGTTTTGGCTACACCTTC.

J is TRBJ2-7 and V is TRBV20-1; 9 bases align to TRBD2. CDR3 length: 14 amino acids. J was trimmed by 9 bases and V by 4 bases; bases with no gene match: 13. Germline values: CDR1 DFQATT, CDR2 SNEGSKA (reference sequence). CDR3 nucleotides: TGCAGTGCTATCCCAGCGGGAGGTTTGGGGTGGCAGTACTTC. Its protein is CSAIPAGGLGWQYF.

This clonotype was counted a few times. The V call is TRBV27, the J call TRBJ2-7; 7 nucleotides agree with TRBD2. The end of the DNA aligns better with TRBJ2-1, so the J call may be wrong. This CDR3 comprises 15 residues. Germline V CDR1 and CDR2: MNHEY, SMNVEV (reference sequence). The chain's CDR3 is CASSTPQRGYNEQFF. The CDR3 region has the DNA TGTGCCAGCAGTACCCCCCAGCGGGGCTACAATGAGCAGTTCTTC.

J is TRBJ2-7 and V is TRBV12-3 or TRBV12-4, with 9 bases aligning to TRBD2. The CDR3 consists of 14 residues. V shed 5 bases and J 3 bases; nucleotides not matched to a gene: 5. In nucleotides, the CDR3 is TGTGCCAGCAGTAATAGCGGGGGTTACTACGAGCAGTACTTC. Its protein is CASSNSGGYYEQYF.

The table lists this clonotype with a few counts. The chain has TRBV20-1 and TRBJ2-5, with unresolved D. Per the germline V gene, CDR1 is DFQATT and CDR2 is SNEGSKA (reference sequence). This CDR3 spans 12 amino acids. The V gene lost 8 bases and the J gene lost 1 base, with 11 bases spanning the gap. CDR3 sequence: CSSSRVQETQYF. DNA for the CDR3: TGCAGTTCTTCCCGGGTCCAAGAGACCCAGTACTTC.

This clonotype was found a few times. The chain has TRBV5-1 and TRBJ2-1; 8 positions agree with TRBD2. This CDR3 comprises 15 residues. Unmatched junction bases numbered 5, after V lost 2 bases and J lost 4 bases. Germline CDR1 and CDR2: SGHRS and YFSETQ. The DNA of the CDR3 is TGCGCCAGCAGCTTAATAGCGGGACCATACAATGAGCAGTTCTTC. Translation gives CASSLIAGPYNEQFF.

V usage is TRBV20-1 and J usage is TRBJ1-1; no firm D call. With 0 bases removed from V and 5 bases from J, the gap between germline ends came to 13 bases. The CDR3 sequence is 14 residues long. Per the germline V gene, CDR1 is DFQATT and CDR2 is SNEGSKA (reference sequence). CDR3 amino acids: CSARDIRWGTEAFF. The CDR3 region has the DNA TGCAGTGCTAGAGACATTCGGTGGGGAACTGAAGCTTTCTTT.

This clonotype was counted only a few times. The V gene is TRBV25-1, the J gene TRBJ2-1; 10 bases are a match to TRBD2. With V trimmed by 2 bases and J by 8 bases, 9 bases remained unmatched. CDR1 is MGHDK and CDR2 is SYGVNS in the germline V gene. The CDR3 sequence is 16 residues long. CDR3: CASSEGASGSWYEQFF. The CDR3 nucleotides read TGTGCCAGCAGTGAAGGGGCTAGCGGGAGTTGGTATGAGCAGTTCTTC.

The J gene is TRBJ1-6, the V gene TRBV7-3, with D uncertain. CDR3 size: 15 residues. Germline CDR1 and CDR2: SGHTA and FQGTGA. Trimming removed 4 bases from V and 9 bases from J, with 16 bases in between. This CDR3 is CASSYLEGVSSPLHF. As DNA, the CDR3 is TGTGCCAGCAGCTACCTGGAGGGTGTAAGTTCACCCCTCCACTTT.

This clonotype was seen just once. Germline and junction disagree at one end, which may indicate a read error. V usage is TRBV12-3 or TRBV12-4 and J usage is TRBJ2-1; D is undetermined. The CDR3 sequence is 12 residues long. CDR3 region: CASSVALTEQFF. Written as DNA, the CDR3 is TGTGCCAGCAGTGTAGCCCTTACTGAGCAGTTCTTC.

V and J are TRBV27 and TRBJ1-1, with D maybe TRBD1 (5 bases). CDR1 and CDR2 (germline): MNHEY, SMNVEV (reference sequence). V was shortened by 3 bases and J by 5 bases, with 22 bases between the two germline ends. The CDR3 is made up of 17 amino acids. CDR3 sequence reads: CASSFLGGANEKTEAFF. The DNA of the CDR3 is TGTGCCAGCAGTTTTCTCGGAGGGGCGAACGAGAAGACTGAAGCTTTCTTT.

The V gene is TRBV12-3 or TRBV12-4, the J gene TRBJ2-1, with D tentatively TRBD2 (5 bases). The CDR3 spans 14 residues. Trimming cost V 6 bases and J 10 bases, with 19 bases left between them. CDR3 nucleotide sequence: TGTGCCAGCAGCCCCGAAAGCGGACTTACAGAGCAGTTCTTC. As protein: CASSPESGLTEQFF.

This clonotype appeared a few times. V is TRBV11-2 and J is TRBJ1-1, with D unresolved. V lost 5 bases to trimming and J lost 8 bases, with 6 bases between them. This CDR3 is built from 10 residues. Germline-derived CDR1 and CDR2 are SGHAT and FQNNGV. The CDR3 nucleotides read TGTGCCAGCAGCGCCTTAGAAGCTTTCTTT. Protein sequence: CASSALEAFF.

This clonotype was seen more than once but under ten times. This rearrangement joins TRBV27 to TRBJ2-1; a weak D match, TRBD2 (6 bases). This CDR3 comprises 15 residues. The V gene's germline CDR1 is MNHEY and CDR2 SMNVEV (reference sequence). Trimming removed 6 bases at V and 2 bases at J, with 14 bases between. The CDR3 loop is CASSLRGFTYNEQFF. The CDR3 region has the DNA TGTGCCAGCAGCTTGCGGGGATTTACCTACAATGAGCAGTTCTTC.

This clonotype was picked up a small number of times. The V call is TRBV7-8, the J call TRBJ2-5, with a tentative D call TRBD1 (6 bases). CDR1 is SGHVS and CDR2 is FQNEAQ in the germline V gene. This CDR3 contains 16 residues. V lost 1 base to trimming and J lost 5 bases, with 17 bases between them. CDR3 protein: CASSLVSRTERETQYF. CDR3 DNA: TGTGCCAGCAGCTTAGTATCAAGGACAGAAAGGGAGACCCAGTACTTC.

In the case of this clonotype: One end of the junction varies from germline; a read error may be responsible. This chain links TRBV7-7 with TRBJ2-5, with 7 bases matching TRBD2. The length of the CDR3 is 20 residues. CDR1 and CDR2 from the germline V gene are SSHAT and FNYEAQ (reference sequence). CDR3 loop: CASSLAPLNSASGVQETQYF. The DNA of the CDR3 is TGTGCTAGCAGCTTAGCCCCCCTTAACTCCGCTAGCGGAGTCCAAGAGACCCAGTACTTC. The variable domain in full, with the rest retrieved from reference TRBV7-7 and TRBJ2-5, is GAGVSQSPRYKVTKRGQDVTLRCDPISSHATLYWYQQALGQGPEFLTYFNYEAQPDKSGLPSDRFSAERPEGSISTLTIQRTEQRDSAMYRCASSLAPLNSASGVQETQYFGPGTRLLVL.

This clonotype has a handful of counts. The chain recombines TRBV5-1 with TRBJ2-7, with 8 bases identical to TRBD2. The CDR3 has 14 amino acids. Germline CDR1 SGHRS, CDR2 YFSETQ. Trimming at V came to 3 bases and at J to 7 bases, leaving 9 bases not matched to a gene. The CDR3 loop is CASSYSGGLDEQYF. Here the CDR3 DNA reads TGCGCCAGCAGCTACAGCGGGGGTCTAGATGAGCAGTACTTC.

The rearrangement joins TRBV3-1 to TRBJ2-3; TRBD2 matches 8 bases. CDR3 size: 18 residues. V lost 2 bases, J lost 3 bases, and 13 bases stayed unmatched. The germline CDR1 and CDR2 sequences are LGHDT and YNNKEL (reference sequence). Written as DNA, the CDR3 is TGTGCCAGCAGCCAATCCTCCCATAGCGGGAATGGAACAGATACGCAGTATTTT. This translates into CASSQSSHSGNGTDTQYF.

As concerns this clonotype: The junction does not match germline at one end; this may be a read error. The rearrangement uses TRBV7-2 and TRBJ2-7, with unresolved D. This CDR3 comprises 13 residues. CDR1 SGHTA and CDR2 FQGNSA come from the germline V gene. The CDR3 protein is CAGSLVVSYEQYF. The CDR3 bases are TGTGCCGGCAGCTTAGTAGTCTCCTACGAGCAGTACTTC.

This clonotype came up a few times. The CDR3 is CGELGVSRELFF. The CDR3 nucleotides are TGTGGGGAGTTAGGGGTGAGCAGGGAACTGTTTTTT. The chain has TRBV25-1 and TRBJ1-4, with D possibly TRBD1 on 5 matching bases. CDR1 is MGHDK, CDR2 SYGVNS, per germline. This CDR3 is built from 12 residues.